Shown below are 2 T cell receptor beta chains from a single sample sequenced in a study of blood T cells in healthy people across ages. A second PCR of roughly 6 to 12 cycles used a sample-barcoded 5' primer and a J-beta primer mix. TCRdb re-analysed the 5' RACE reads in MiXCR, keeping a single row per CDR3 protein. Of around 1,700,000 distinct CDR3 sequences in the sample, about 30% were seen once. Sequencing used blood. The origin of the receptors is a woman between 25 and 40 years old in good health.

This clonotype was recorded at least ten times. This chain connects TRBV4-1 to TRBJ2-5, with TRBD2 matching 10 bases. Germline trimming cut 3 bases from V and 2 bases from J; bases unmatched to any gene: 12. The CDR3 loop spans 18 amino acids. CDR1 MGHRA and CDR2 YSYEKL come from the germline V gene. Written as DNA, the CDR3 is TGCGCCAGCAGCCAGCTACGCCCACTAGCGGGGAGTCAAGAGACCCAGTACTTC. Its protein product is CASSQLRPLAGSQETQYF.

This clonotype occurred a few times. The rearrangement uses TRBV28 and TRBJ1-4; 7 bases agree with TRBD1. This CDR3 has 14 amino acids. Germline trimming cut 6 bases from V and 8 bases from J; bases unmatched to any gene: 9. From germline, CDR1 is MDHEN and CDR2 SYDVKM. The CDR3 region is CASSPGGMEEKLFF. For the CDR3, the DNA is TGTGCCAGCAGCCCAGGGGGAATGGAGGAAAAACTGTTTTTT. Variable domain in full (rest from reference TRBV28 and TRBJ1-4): DVKVTQSSRYLVKRTGEKVFLECVQDMDHENMFWYRQDPGLGLRLIYFSYDVKMKEKGDIPEGYSVSREKKERFSLILESASTNQTSMYLCASSPGGMEEKLFFGSGTQLSVL.